This entry is about one T cell receptor (beta chain). The sample comes from a study of blood T cell repertoires in COVID-19. Study in general: Spain, Italy and the United States supplied samples that represented acute and convalescent COVID-19.

Profiled with immunoSEQ multiplex PCR; TCRdb holds only in-frame clones, not every one. The sample records under 300,000 clones, approximately 86% being singletons. The CDR3 sequence is 15 residues long. Trimming took 5 bases from V and 6 from J, leaving 18 bases between them. Germline loops: CDR1 SGHTA, CDR2 FQGTGA. The sample taken for sequencing was peripheral blood. The chain is built from TRBV7-3 and TRBJ2-3; possibly TRBD2 for D (6 bases). The receptor's source is a woman in her 70s with COVID-19, enrolled during active disease. Here the CDR3 DNA reads TGTGCCAGCAGCCCCCCGGGACTGGACCTCGATACGCAGTATTTT. Translating gives CASSPPGLDLDTQYF. Based on the CDR3 plus reference TRBV7-3 and TRBJ2-3, the full variable domain is GAGVSQTPSNKVTEKGKYVELRCDPISGHTALYWYRQSLGQGPEFLIYFQGTGAADDSGLPNDRFFAVRPEGSVSTLKIQRTERGDSAVYLCASSPPGLDLDTQYFGPGTRLTVL.